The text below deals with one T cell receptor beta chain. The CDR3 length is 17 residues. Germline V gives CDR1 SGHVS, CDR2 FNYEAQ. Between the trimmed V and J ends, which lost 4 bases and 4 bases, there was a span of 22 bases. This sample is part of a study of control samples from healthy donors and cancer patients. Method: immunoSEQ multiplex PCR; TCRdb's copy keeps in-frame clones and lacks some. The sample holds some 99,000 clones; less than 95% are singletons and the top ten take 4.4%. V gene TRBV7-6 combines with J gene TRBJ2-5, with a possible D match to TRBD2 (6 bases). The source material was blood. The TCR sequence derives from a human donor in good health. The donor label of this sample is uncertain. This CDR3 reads CASSSPGPGTGGETQYF. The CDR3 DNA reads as TGTGCCAGCAGCTCCCCTGGCCCCGGGACCGGGGGAGAGACCCAGTACTTC.